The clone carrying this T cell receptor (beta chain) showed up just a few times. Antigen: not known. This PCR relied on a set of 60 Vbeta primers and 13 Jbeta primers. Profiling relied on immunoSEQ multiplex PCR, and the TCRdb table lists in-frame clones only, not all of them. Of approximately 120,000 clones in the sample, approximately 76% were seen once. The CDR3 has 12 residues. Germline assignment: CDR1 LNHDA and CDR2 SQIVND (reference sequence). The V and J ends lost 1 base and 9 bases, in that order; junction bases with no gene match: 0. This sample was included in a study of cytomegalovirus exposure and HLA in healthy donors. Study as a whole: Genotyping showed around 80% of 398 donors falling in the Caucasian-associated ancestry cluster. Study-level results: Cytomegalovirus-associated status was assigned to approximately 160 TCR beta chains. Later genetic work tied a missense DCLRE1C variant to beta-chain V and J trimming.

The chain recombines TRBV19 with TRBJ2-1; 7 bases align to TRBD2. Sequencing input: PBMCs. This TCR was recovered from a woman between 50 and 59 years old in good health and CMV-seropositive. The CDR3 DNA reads TGTGCCAGTAGTATAGGGGGGGGTGAGCAGTTCTTC. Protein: CASSIGGGEQFF.